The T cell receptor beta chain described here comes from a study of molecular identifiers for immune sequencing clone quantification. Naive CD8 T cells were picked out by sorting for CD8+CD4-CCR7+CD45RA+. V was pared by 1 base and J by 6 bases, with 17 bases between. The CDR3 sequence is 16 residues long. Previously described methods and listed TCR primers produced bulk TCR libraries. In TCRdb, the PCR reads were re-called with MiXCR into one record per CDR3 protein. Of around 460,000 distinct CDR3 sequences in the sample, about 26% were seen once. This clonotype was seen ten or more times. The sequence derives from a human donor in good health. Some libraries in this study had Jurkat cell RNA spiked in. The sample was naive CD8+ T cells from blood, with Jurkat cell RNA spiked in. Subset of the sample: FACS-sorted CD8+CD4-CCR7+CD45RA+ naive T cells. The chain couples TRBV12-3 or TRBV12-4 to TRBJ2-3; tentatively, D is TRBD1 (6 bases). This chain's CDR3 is CASSLVGEGVSDTQYF. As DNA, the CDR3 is TGTGCCAGCAGTTTAGTGGGCGAGGGGGTGTCCGATACGCAGTATTTT.